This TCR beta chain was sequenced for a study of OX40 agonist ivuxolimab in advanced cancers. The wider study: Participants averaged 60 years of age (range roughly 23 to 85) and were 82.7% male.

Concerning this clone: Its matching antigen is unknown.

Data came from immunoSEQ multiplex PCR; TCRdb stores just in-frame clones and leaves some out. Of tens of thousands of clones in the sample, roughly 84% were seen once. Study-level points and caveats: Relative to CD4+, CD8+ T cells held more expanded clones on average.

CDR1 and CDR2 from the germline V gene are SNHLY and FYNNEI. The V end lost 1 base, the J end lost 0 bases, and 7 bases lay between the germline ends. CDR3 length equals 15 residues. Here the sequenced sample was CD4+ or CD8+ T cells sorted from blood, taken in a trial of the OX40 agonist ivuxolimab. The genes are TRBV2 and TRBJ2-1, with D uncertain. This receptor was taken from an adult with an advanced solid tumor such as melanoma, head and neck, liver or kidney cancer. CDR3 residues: CASSEDHASYNEQFF. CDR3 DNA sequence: TGTGCCAGCAGTGAAGACCACGCCTCCTACAATGAGCAGTTCTTC.